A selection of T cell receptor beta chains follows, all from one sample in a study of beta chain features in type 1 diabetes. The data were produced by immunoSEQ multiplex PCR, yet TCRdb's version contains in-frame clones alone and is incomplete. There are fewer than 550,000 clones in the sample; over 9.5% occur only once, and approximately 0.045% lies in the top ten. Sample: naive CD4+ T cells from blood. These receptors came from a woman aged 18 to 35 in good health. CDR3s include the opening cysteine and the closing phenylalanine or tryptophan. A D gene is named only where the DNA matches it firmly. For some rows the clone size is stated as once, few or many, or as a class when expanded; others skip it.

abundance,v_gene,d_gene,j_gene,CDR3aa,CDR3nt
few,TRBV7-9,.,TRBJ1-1,CASSPYPLGANEAFF,TGTGCCAGCAGCCCCTATCCGCTGGGGGCGAATGAAGCTTTCTTT
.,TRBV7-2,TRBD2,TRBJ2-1,CASSQSGNAYNEQFF,TGTGCCAGCAGCCAGAGCGGGAACGCCTACAATGAGCAGTTCTTC
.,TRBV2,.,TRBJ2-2,CASSKRVNTGELFF,TGTGCCAGCAGTAAACGAGTTAACACCGGGGAGCTGTTTTTT
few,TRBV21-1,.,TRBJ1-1,CASRLYGGIEAFF,TGTGCCAGCCGCCTTTACGGGGGAATTGAAGCTTTCTTT
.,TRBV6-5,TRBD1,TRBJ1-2,CASRRTGSGYGYTF,TGTGCCAGCAGACGGACAGGGTCGGGCTATGGCTACACCTTC
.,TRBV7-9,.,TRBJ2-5,CASSLSPLTETQYF,TGTGCCAGCAGCTTATCCCCCCTGACGGAGACCCAGTACTTC
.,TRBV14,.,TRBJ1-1,CASSPSHIEAFF,TGTGCCAGCAGCCCGTCCCACATTGAAGCTTTCTTT
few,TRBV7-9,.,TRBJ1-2,CASRHSGRADANYGYTF,TGTGCCAGCAGACACTCCGGGCGGGCAGACGCTAACTATGGCTACACCTTC
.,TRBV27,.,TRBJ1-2,CASSSLTGVHGYTF,TGTGCCAGCAGTTCGTTGACAGGCGTCCATGGCTACACCTTC
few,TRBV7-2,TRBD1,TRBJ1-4,CASSLGTGHNEKLFF,TGTGCCAGCAGCTTAGGGACAGGGCATAATGAAAAACTGTTTTTT
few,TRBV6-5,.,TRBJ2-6,CASSYDGGAVNVLTF,TGTGCCAGCAGTTACGATGGGGGCGCAGTCAACGTCCTGACTTTC
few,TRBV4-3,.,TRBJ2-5,CASSQRVDSGTQYF,TGCGCCAGCAGCCAACGAGTGGATTCTGGGACCCAGTACTTC
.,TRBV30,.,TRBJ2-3,CAWDRASTDTQYF,TGTGCCTGGGATAGGGCTAGCACAGATACGCAGTATTTT
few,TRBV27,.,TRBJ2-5,CASRGRKQETQYF,TGTGCCAGCAGGGGCAGGAAACAAGAGACCCAGTACTTC
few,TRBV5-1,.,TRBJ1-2,CASSLAQGGNGYTF,TGCGCCAGCAGCTTGGCACAGGGTGGTAATGGCTACACCTTC
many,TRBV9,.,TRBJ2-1,CASSVSGPEQFF,TGTGCCAGCAGCGTCTCGGGACCAGAGCAGTTCTTC
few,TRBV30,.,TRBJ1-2,CAWSPGLGSHYGYTF,TGTGCCTGGAGCCCGGGACTCGGGTCCCACTATGGCTACACCTTC
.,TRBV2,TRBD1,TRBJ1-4,CASSEMTGGSNEKLFF,TGTGCCAGCAGTGAAATGACAGGGGGTTCTAATGAAAAACTGTTTTTT
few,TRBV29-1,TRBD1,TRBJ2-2,CSAGTGGAIGELFF,TGCAGCGCTGGTACAGGGGGCGCGATCGGGGAGCTGTTTTTT
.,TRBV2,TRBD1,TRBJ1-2,CASSFGQGTGYTF,TGTGCCAGCAGCTTTGGACAGGGAACTGGCTACACCTTC
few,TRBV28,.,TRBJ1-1,CASSLIPDGTEAFF,TGTGCCAGCAGTTTGATACCAGACGGCACTGAAGCTTTCTTT
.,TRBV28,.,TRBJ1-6,CASSPGAREDSPLHF,TGTGCCAGCAGTCCAGGGGCCAGGGAGGATTCACCCCTCCACTTT
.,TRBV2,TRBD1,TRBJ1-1,CASSTDRGRTEAFF,TGTGCCAGCAGTACCGACAGGGGCAGAACTGAAGCTTTCTTT
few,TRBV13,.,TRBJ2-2,CASSSNRAGELFF,TGTGCCAGCAGCTCTAACAGGGCCGGGGAGCTGTTTTTT
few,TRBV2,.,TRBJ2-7,CASSSRWYEQYF,TGTGCCAGCAGTTCTCGCTGGTACGAGCAGTACTTC
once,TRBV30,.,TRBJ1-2,CARSRTGGAYGYTF,TGTGCCCGGTCCCGAACCGGGGGGGCCTATGGCTACACCTTC
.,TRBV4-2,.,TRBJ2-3,CASSQAYTDTQYF,TGTGCCAGCAGCCAAGCCTACACAGATACGCAGTATTTT
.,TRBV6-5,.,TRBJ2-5,CASSNSMGTQYF,TGTGCCAGCAGTAATAGCATGGGGACCCAGTACTTC
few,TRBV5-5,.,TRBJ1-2,CASSLYRLTSIYGYTF,TGTGCCAGCAGCTTGTACAGGCTGACATCCATCTATGGCTACACCTTC
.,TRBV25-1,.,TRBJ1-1,CASSESRYGDTEAFF,TGTGCCAGCAGTGAATCCAGGTATGGCGACACTGAAGCTTTCTTT
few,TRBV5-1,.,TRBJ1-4,CASSLDRGNEKLFF,TGCGCCAGCAGCTTGGATAGGGGGAATGAAAAACTGTTTTTT
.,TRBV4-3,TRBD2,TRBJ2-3,CASSQGIAGASGTQYF,TGCGCCAGCAGCCAAGGCATAGCGGGAGCTTCGGGTACGCAGTATTTT
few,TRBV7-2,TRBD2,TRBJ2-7,CASRGTSGRALYEQYF,TGTGCCAGCAGAGGGACTAGCGGGAGGGCCCTCTACGAGCAGTACTTC
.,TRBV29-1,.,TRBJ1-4,CSVGDSELFF,TGCAGCGTTGGAGACTCCGAACTGTTTTTT
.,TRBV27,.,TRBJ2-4,CASSLWQGNIQYF,TGTGCCAGCAGTTTATGGCAGGGAAACATTCAGTACTTC
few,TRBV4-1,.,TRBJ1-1,CASSPIRGRLPEAFF,TGCGCCAGCAGTCCGATACGGGGCCGACTACCTGAAGCTTTCTTT
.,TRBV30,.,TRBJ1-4,CAWSYTGSGGFF,TGTGCCTGGAGTTACACTGGGTCCGGGGGTTTTTTT
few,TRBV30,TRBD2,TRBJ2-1,CAWSVREGVMDEQFF,TGTGCCTGGAGTGTGCGGGAGGGCGTTATGGATGAGCAGTTCTTC
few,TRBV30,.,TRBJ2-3,CAWSVVDTDTQYF,TGTGCCTGGAGCGTAGTGGACACAGATACGCAGTATTTT
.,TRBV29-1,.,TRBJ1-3,CSQEVTGLSGNTIYF,TGCAGCCAGGAGGTGACAGGTCTCTCTGGAAACACCATATATTTT
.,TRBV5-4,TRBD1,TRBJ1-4,CASSADRVREKLFF,TGTGCCAGCAGCGCTGACAGGGTCCGGGAAAAACTGTTTTTT
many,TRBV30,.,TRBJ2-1,CAWSVGGSSHEQFF,TGTGCCTGGAGTGTAGGTGGTAGCAGCCATGAGCAGTTCTTC
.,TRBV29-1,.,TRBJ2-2,CSALGAPRADTGELFF,TGCAGCGCTTTAGGGGCGCCGAGGGCCGACACCGGGGAGCTGTTTTTT
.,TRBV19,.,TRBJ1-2,CASKEKIGYTF,TGTGCCAGTAAGGAGAAAATCGGCTACACCTTC